Below, 20 T cell receptor beta chains from the same sample are listed, as sequenced in a study of metastatic and nonmetastatic thyroid tumors. No patient had received any treatment before thyroid surgery. TCRdb re-called the PCR reads through MiXCR. This sample has roughly 30,000 clones; approximately 3.7% occur once, and the top ten carry 3% to 3.5%. The sample consisted of blood. The receptors come from a male donor with papillary thyroid cancer or a benign thyroid nodule (not recorded which). Some clones in this sample may be carry-over from other donors' samples.

This clone turned up a few times. Other nucleotide sequences from this sample produce the same CDR3. The CDR3 sequence: CASSLDLPGANVLTF. The CDR3 DNA sequence: TGTGCCAGCAGCTTGGATCTCCCTGGGGCCAACGTCCTGACTTTC. V usage is TRBV7-2 and J usage is TRBJ2-6; D is undetermined. V lost 3 bases, J lost 2 bases, and 8 bases lay in between. This CDR3 spans 15 amino acids. Per the germline V gene, CDR1 is SGHTA and CDR2 is FQGNSA.

Within the sample, this clone is medium-sized. This chain connects TRBV27 to TRBJ2-7, with D hard to call. V was cut by 0 bases and J by 3 bases, with 12 bases left in between. This CDR3 has 15 residues. From germline, CDR1 is MNHEY and CDR2 SMNVEV (reference sequence). The CDR3 spells CASSLSPRADYEQYF. The CDR3 DNA reads TGTGCCAGCAGTTTATCTCCTAGGGCTGACTACGAGCAGTACTTC.

J is TRBJ1-1 and V is TRBV28, with no clear D. This CDR3 contains 16 residues. Trimming left V 2 bases short and J 2 bases short, with 15 bases between. Germline lookup yields CDR1 MDHEN and CDR2 SYDVKM. The CDR3 sequence is CASSLGGAQINTEAFF. The CDR3 DNA reads TGTGCCAGCAGTTTAGGTGGTGCACAAATTAACACTGAAGCTTTCTTT.

This clone has ten or more counts. The chain joins TRBV6-2 or TRBV6-3 to TRBJ1-2, with D hard to call. The germline gives CDR1 MNHEY, CDR2 SVGEGT. The ends were cut back, 4 bases at V and 8 bases at J, with 14 bases in the middle. The CDR3 runs to 13 residues. This CDR3 reads CASSSGMVLGYTF. The CDR3 DNA reads TGTGCCAGCAGTTCCGGGATGGTACTAGGCTACACCTTC.

This clone has at least ten counts. V is TRBV2 and J is TRBJ2-3, with 16 bases that match TRBD2. This CDR3 spans 18 amino acids. CDR1 and CDR2 (germline): SNHLY, FYNNEI. V lost 7 bases, J lost 6 bases, and 13 bases stayed unmatched. The CDR3 bases are TGTGCCAGCAACGCGGGACTAGCGGGAGGGAGTTTAAGGGATACGCAGTATTTT. Translation: CASNAGLAGGSLRDTQYF.

This clone rates as medium-sized. The chain combines TRBV28 with TRBJ1-2, with 7 bases matching TRBD1. Germline V gene lookup returns CDR1 MDHEN and CDR2 SYDVKM. The CDR3 sequence is 17 residues long. Unmatched junction bases numbered 20, after V lost 5 bases and J lost 8 bases. Written as DNA, the CDR3 is TGTGCCAGCAGTAGCCCCGGACAGGAACAAACTATGGGAGGCTACACCTTC. It translates to CASSSPGQEQTMGGYTF.

This clone appeared a few times. The rearrangement links TRBV12-3 or TRBV12-4 to TRBJ2-5, with D perhaps matching TRBD1 (6 bases). The ends were cut back, 2 bases at V and 5 bases at J, with 9 bases in the middle. CDR3 length: 13 amino acids. The CDR3 DNA is TGTGCCAGCAGTTTATCAGGGGTGGAGACCCAGTACTTC. It codes for CASSLSGVETQYF.

The chain has TRBV5-1 and TRBJ2-7, with D maybe TRBD2 (5 bases). Trimming left V 4 bases short and J 6 bases short, with 20 bases between. There are 15 residues in the CDR3. Germline CDR1 and CDR2: SGHRS and YFSETQ. CDR3 amino acids: CASSPRAVWPGEQYF. The CDR3 DNA follows: TGCGCCAGCAGCCCCAGAGCGGTATGGCCTGGCGAGCAGTACTTC.

This clone was seen more than once but under ten times. The V and J genes are TRBV6-2 or TRBV6-3 and TRBJ1-2; no firm D call. V dropped 6 bases and J dropped 1 base, with 18 bases sitting between them. CDR1 MNHEY and CDR2 SVGEGT come from the germline V gene. The CDR3 runs 16 residues. The DNA of the CDR3 is TGTGCCAGCAGGGCGACGGTAGTTAGCCTTAACTATGGCTACACCTTC. Translating gives CASRATVVSLNYGYTF.

This clone was counted only a few times. This rearrangement joins TRBV19 to TRBJ2-7; the D gene could be TRBD1 or TRBD2 (7 bases each). Germline CDR1 reads LNHDA; CDR2 reads SQIVND (reference sequence). Between the trimmed V and J ends, which lost 5 bases and 1 base, there was a span of 21 bases. This CDR3 spans 17 amino acids. The CDR3 bases are TGTGCCAGTAGTCCACGGGAGGACAGGCCCGTTTCCTACGAGCAGTACTTC. It encodes CASSPREDRPVSYEQYF.

This clone was seen repeatedly, ten times or more. The chain is built from TRBV5-1 and TRBJ1-2; D may be TRBD1 (5 bases). Germline assignment: CDR1 SGHRS and CDR2 YFSETQ. V lost 2 bases and J 6 bases, leaving 14 bases between the germline ends. The CDR3 spans 14 residues. Written as DNA, the CDR3 is TGCGCCAGCAGCTTCGATCAAGGGGCTGATGGCTACACCTTC. Translated, it gives CASSFDQGADGYTF.

The CDR3 here is CANSATETTGGYGYTF. In DNA form, the CDR3 reads TGTGCCAACTCAGCGACAGAAACGACAGGTGGCTATGGCTACACCTTC. The V and J genes are TRBV6-1 and TRBJ1-2; D is possibly TRBD1 (6 bases). This CDR3 region has 16 residues. Trimming cost V 10 bases and J 4 bases, with 25 bases left between them. Germline lookup yields CDR1 MNHNS and CDR2 SASEGT.

This clone was picked up a small number of times. At one of its ends the junction is not consistent with the germline gene, which may arise from a read error. The chain has TRBV10-3 and TRBJ1-3, with a tentative D call TRBD1 (6 bases). The CDR3 contains 15 residues. Germline CDR1 reads ENHRY; CDR2 reads SYGVKD. The CDR3 nucleotides are TGTGCCAGCAGTACGCCAACAGGGTCCGGAAACACCATATATTTT. The encoded protein is CASSTPTGSGNTIYF.

This clone was seen ten or more times. V is TRBV15 and J is TRBJ1-2; D possibly corresponds to TRBD1 (5 bases). The CDR3 sequence is 14 residues long. Trimming pared 0 bases from V and 11 bases from J, leaving 16 bases between. Germline V gene lookup returns CDR1 LNHNV and CDR2 YYDKDF (reference sequence). The CDR3 spells CATSRDRAAPGYTF. CDR3 DNA: TGTGCCACCAGCAGAGATCGGGCAGCCCCAGGGTACACCTTC.

The J gene is TRBJ2-1, the V gene TRBV6-2 or TRBV6-3, with D maybe TRBD2 (6 bases). Trimming pared 7 bases from V and 13 bases from J, leaving 23 bases between. Germline lookup yields CDR1 MNHEY and CDR2 SVGEGT. This CDR3 region has 14 residues. DNA of the CDR3: TGTGCCAGCACCACCGGGGACTTCAGCGGTGATCAGTTCTTC. This codes for CASTTGDFSGDQFF.

This clone showed up just a few times. J is TRBJ2-7 and V is TRBV27; 9 bases are shared with TRBD1. V lost 8 bases and J lost 6; bases outside the gene matches: 2. The CDR3 sequence is 11 residues long. CDR1 and CDR2 from the germline V gene are MNHEY and SMNVEV (reference sequence). The CDR3 DNA sequence: TGTGCCAGCGTACAGGGGGCCGAGCAGTACTTC. This translates into CASVQGAEQYF.

The DNA of the CDR3 is TGTGCCAGCAGACCCGGGACTAGTCTATCCTACGAGCAGTACTTC. It translates to CASRPGTSLSYEQYF. This sequence joins TRBV6-1 and TRBJ2-7, with 8 bases lining up with TRBD2. This CDR3 has 15 amino acids. The V and J ends lost 6 bases and 1 base, in that order; junction bases with no gene match: 8. Germline V lookup: CDR1 MNHNS, CDR2 SASEGT.

This clone has at least ten counts. CDR3 region: CASSQAGGDYEQYF. The CDR3 coding sequence is TGCGCCAGCAGCCAAGCAGGGGGCGACTACGAGCAGTACTTC. The rearrangement uses TRBV4-3 and TRBJ2-7; TRBD1 matches at 8 bases. Looked up from germline, CDR1 is LGHNA and CDR2 is YSLEER. The CDR3 spans 14 residues. The V gene end was trimmed by 1 base and the J gene end by 3 bases; junction bases not matched to a gene: 2.

This clone qualifies as medium-sized (0.01 to 0.1%). At one end the junction does not follow the germline gene, possibly because of a read error. The CDR3 is CASSLSGTGELF. In DNA form, the CDR3 reads TGTGCCAGCAGTCTGTCCGGGACAGGGGAGTTATTC. The genes are TRBV28 and TRBJ2-7; TRBD1 matches at 10 bases. Germline-derived CDR1 and CDR2 are MDHEN and SYDVKM. The CDR3 length is 12 residues. Supplemented by reference TRBV28 and TRBJ2-7, the full variable domain reads DVKVTQSSRYLVKRTGEKVFLECVQDMDHENMFWYRQDPGLGLRLIYFSYDVKMKEKGDIPEGYSVSREKKERFSLILESASTNQTSMYLCASSLSGTGELFGPGTRLTVT.

This clone was counted at least ten times. The V gene is TRBV5-1, the J gene TRBJ1-4; possibly TRBD1 for D (5 bases). This CDR3 is built from 16 residues. With 0 bases removed from V and 2 bases from J, the gap between germline ends came to 11 bases. Germline lookup yields CDR1 SGHRS and CDR2 YFSETQ. CDR3 in amino acids: CASSLASGATNEKLFF. The CDR3 DNA reads as TGCGCCAGCAGCTTGGCCAGCGGGGCCACTAATGAAAAACTGTTTTTT.